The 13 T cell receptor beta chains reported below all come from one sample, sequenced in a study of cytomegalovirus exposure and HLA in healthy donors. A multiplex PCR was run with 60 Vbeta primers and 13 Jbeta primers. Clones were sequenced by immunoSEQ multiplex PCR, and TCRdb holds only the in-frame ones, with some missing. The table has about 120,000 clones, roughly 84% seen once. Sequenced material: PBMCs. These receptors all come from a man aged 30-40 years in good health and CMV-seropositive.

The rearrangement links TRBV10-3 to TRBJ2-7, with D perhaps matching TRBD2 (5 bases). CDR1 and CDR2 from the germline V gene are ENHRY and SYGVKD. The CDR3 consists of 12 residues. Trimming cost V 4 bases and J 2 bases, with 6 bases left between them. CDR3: CAISVGTYEQYF. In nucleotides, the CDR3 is TGTGCCATCAGTGTCGGGACCTACGAGCAGTACTTC.

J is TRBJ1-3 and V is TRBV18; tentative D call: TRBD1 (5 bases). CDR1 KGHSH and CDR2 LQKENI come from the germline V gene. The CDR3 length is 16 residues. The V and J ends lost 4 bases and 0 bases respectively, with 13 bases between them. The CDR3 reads CASSLRWGGSGNTIYF. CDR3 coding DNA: TGTGCCAGCTCACTCCGATGGGGGGGCTCTGGAAACACCATATATTTT. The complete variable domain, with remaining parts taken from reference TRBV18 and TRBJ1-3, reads NAGVMQNPRHLVRRRGQEARLRCSPMKGHSHVYWYRQLPEEGLKFMVYLQKENIIDESGMPKERFSAEFPKEGPSILRIQQVVRGDSAAYFCASSLRWGGSGNTIYFGEGSWLTVV.

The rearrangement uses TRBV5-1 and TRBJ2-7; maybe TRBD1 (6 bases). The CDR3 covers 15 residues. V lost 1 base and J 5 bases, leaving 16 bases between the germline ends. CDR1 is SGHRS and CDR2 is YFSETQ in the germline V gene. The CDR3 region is CASSLNGGFGDEQYF. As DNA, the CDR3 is TGCGCCAGCAGCTTGAATGGGGGCTTCGGTGACGAGCAGTACTTC. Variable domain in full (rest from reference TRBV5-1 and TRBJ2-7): KAGVTQTPRYLIKTRGQQVTLSCSPISGHRSVSWYQQTPGQGLQFLFEYFSETQRNKGNFPGRFSGRQFSNSRSEMNVSTLELGDSALYLCASSLNGGFGDEQYFGPGTRLTVT.

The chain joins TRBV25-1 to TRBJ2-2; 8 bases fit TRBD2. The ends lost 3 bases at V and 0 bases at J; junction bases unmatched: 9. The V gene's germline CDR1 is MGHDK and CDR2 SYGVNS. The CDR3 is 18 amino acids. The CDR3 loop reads CASSDSASGPTNTGELFF. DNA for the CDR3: TGTGCCAGCAGTGATTCGGCTAGCGGGCCAACGAACACCGGGGAGCTGTTTTTT. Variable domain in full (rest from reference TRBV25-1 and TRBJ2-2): EADIYQTPRYLVIGTGKKITLECSQTMGHDKMYWYQQDPGMELHLIHYSYGVNSTEKGDLSSESTVSRIRTEHFPLTLESARPSHTSQYLCASSDSASGPTNTGELFFGEGSRLTVL.

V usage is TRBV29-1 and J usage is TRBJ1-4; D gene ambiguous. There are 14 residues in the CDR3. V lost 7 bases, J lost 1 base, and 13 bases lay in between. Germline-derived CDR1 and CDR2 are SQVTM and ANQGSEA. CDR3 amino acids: CSARGRGTNEKLFF. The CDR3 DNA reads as TGCAGCGCCCGGGGTCGGGGAACTAATGAAAAACTGTTTTTT.

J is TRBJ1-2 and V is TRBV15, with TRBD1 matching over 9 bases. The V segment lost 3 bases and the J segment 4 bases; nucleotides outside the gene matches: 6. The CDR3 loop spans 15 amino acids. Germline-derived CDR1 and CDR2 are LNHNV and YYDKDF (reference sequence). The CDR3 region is CATSRPDRGVYGYTF. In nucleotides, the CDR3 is TGTGCCACCAGCAGGCCGGACAGGGGTGTCTATGGCTACACCTTC.

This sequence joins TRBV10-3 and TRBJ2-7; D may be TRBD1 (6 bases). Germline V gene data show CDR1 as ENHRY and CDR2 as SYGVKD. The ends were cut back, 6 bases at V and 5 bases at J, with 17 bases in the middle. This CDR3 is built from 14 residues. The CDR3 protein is CAISSPGEGDEQYF. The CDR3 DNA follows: TGTGCCATCAGCTCCCCAGGGGAAGGTGACGAGCAGTACTTC.

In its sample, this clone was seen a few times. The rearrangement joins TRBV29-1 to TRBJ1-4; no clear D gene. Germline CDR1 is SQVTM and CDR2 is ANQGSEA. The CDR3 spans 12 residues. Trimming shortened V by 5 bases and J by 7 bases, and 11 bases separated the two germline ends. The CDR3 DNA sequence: TGCAGCGTTTTGGGCCAGACTGAAAAACTGTTTTTT. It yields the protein CSVLGQTEKLFF. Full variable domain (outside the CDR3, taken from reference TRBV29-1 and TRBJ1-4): SAVISQKPSRDICQRGTSLTIQCQVDSQVTMMFWYRQQPGQSLTLIATANQGSEATYESGFVIDKFPISRPNLTFSTLTVSNMSPEDSSIYLCSVLGQTEKLFFGSGTQLSVL.

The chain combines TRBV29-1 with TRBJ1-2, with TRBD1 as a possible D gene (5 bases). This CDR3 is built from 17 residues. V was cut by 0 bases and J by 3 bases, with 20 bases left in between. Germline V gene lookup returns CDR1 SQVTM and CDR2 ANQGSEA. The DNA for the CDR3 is TGCAGCGTTGAAGATCGACAGTTTCAAACCGGGTACTATGGCTACACCTTC. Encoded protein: CSVEDRQFQTGYYGYTF.

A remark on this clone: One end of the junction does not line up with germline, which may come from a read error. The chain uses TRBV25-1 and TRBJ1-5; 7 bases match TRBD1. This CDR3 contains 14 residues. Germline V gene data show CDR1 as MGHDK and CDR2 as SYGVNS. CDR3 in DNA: TGTGCCGGCAGTGATGGGACAGATAATCAGCCCCAGCATTTT. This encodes CAGSDGTDNQPQHF.

The CDR3 reads CASSQSPGFSQPQHF. The CDR3, as DNA: TGCGCCAGCAGTCAATCACCCGGGTTCAGCCAGCCCCAGCATTTT. V is TRBV23-1 and J is TRBJ1-5, with D hard to call. TRBV23-1 is identified as an open reading frame with a role that is uncertain. The V end was cut by 0 bases, the J end by 7 bases, with 13 bases between. This CDR3 has 15 residues.

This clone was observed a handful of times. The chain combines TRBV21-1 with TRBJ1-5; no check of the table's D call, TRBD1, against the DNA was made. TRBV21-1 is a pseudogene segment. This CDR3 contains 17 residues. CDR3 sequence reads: CASSAQHRERSNQPQHF. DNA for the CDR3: TGTGCCAGCAGCGCCCAACACAGGGAGCGGAGCAATCAGCCCCAGCATTTT.

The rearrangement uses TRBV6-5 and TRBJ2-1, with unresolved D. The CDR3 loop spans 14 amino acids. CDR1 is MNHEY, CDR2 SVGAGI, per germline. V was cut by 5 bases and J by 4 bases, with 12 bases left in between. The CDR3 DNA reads TGTGCCAGCAGTCCCCCTTCTCGTTACAATGAGCAGTTCTTC. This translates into CASSPPSRYNEQFF.